The 8 T cell receptor beta chains presented below share a single source sample, sequenced in a study of identical twins. TCRdb passed the 5' RACE reads through MiXCR, listing each CDR3 protein once. Of some 300,000 distinct CDR3 sequences listed, about 12% are singletons. In addition, the sample was reused for a study of yellow fever vaccine responses in identical twins.

The sequenced material came from CD8+ T cells sorted from blood. Source of these receptors: a woman between 18 and 29 years old in good health.

The chain has TRBV12-3 or TRBV12-4 and TRBJ1-2; D may be TRBD1 (6 bases). The CDR3 sequence is 12 residues long. V was pared by 8 bases and J by 10 bases, with 17 bases between. In DNA form, the CDR3 reads TGTGCCAGCGGACAGAGTATTCCCTTCTACACCTTC. It encodes CASGQSIPFYTF.

This clonotype was seen at least ten times. V gene TRBV29-1 combines with J gene TRBJ2-4, with D perhaps given as TRBD1 or TRBD2 (5 bases each). Trimming cost V 3 bases and J 13 bases, with 19 bases left between them. CDR3 length equals 13 residues. The germline V gene encodes CDR1 SQVTM and CDR2 ANQGSEA. CDR3 nucleotides: TGCAGCGTTGAGGGTCCCTTTGGGGCGGGCCAGTACTTC. It translates to CSVEGPFGAGQYF.

This clonotype was counted only a few times. J is TRBJ2-1 and V is TRBV13; D uncertain. V dropped 2 bases and J dropped 8 bases, with 10 bases sitting between them. Germline loops: CDR1 PRHDT, CDR2 FYEKMQ (reference sequence). This CDR3 is 13 amino acids long. Written as DNA, the CDR3 is TGTGCCAGCAGCTTATCCCCCCCCCATGAGCAGTTCTTC. Protein: CASSLSPPHEQFF.

This clonotype showed up just a few times. The CDR3 DNA sequence: TGCGCCAGCAGCCAAGACCAGGGGACCTACAATGAGCAGTTCTTC. This sequence encodes CASSQDQGTYNEQFF. The chain recombines TRBV4-1 with TRBJ2-1; D might be TRBD1 (6 bases). Germline loops: CDR1 MGHRA, CDR2 YSYEKL. V lost 0 bases, J lost 2 bases, and 8 bases lay in between. The CDR3 has 15 amino acids.

The CDR3 region is CASSQSGQFSTVTDTQYF. Written as DNA, the CDR3 is TGCGCCAGCAGTCAATCAGGCCAATTTAGCACTGTTACAGATACGCAGTATTTT. The chain links TRBV23-1 to TRBJ2-3; unclear D gene. TRBV23-1 is an open reading frame whose function is uncertain. V lost 0 bases and J lost 3, with 19 bases in between. The CDR3 runs to 18 residues.

This clonotype was seen only a few times. The chain couples TRBV7-2 to TRBJ2-1; the D gene is possibly TRBD2 (6 bases). Trimming removed 5 bases at V and 3 bases at J, with 14 bases between. The CDR3 length is 15 residues. Per germline, CDR1 SGHTA and CDR2 FQGNSA. CDR3 nucleotides: TGTGCCAGCAGCACAACACCGGGGGACTACAATGAGCAGTTCTTC. It specifies CASSTTPGDYNEQFF.

This clonotype was picked up a small number of times. V and J are TRBV25-1 and TRBJ2-5; 7 bases fit TRBD2. The CDR3 has 18 amino acids. Losses at the gene ends were 7 bases for V and 0 bases for J; bases not matched to a gene: 17. Looked up from germline, CDR1 is MGHDK and CDR2 is SYGVNS. CDR3 sequence: CASTTPAPGGTDQETQYF. DNA for the CDR3: TGTGCCAGCACTACCCCCGCGCCCGGGGGGACGGACCAAGAGACCCAGTACTTC.

The CDR3 bases are TGTGCCAGCAGCTTAGGGGTTGGGTCTGAGCAGTTCTTC. Residues: CASSLGVGSEQFF. V and J are TRBV11-2 and TRBJ2-1; D uncertain. V gave up 1 base and J gave up 9 bases, with 10 bases separating them. Germline CDR1 SGHAT, CDR2 FQNNGV. The CDR3 spans 13 residues. The variable domain in full, completed from reference TRBV11-2 and TRBJ2-1, reads EAGVAQSPRYKIIEKRQSVAFWCNPISGHATLYWYQQILGQGPKLLIQFQNNGVVDDSQLPKDRFSAERLKGVDSTLKIQPAKLEDSAVYLCASSLGVGSEQFFGPGTRLTVL.